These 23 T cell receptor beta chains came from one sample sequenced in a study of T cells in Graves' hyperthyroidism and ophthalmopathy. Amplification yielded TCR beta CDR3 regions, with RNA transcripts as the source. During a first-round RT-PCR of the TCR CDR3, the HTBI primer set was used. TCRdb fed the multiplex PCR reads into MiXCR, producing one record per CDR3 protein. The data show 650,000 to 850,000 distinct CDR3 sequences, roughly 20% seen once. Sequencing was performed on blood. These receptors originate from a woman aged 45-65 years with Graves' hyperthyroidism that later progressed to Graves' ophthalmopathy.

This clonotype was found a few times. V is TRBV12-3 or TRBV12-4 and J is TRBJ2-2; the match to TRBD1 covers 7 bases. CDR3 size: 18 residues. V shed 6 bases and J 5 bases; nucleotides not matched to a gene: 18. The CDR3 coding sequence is TGTGCCAGCAGACCTGGACAGGTTAGAGGGGGCCGAACCGGGGAGCTGTTTTTT. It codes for CASRPGQVRGGRTGELFF.

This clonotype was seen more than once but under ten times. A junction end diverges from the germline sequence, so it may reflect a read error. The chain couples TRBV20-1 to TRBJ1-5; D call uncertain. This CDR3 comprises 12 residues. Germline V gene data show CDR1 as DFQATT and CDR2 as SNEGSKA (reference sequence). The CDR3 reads CSAYNSDQPQHF. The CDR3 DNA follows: TGCAGTGCCTACAATAGCGATCAGCCCCAGCATTTT.

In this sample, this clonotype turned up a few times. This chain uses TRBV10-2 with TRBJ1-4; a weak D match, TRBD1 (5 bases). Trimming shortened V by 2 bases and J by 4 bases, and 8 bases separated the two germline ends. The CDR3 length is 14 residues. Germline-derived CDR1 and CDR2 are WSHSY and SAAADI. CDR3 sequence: CASSESRGNEKLFF. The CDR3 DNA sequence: TGCGCCAGCAGTGAGAGTAGGGGTAATGAAAAACTGTTTTTT.

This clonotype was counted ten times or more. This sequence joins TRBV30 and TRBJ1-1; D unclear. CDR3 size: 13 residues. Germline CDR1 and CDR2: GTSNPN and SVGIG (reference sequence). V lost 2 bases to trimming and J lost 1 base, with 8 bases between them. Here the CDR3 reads CAWSQRENTEAFF. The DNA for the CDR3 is TGTGCCTGGAGTCAAAGGGAGAACACTGAAGCTTTCTTT.

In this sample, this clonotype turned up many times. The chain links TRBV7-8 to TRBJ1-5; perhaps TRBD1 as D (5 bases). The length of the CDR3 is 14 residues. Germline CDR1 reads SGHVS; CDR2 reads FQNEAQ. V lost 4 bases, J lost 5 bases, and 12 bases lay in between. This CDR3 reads CASSWSGGDQPQHF. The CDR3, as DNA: TGTGCCAGCAGCTGGTCGGGGGGGGATCAGCCCCAGCATTTT.

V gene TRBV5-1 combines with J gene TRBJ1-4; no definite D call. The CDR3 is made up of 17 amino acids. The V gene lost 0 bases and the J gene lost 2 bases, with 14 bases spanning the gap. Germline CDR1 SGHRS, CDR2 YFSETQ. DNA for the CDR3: TGCGCCAGCAGCTTGGGGGTGACTCTAGCCACTAATGAAAAACTGTTTTTT. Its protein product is CASSLGVTLATNEKLFF.

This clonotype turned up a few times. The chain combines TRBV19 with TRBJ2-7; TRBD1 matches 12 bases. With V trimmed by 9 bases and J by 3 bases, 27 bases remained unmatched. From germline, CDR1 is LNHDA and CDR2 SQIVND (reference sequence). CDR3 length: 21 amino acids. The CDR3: CASPISQNSRDRGRGLYEQYF. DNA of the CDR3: TGTGCCAGCCCCATATCCCAGAATTCGAGGGACAGGGGGCGAGGGCTCTACGAGCAGTACTTC.

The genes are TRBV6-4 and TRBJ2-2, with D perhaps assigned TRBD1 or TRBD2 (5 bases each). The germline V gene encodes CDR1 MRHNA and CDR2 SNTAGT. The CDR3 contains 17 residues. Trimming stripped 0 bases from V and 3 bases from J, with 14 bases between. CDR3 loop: CASSDSGFQGDTGELFF. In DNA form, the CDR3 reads TGTGCCAGCAGTGACTCGGGTTTTCAGGGAGACACCGGGGAGCTGTTTTTT.

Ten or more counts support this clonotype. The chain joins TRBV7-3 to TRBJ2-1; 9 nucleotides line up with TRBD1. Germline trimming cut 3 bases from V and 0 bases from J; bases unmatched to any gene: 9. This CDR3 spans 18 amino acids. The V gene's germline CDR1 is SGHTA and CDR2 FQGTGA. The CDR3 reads CASSLGSKTGGSYNEQFF. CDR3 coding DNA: TGTGCCAGCAGCTTGGGGTCTAAGACAGGGGGCTCCTACAATGAGCAGTTCTTC.

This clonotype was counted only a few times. DNA for the CDR3: TGTGCCAGCAGTCGCCGGACAGGGGTAGATGAAAAACTGTTTTTT. Translated: CASSRRTGVDEKLFF. The V call is TRBV6-1, the J call TRBJ1-4; TRBD1 matches 9 bases. The CDR3 contains 15 residues. After removal of 5 bases from V and 6 bases from J, the junction contained 7 bases not matched to a gene. From germline, CDR1 is MNHNS and CDR2 SASEGT.

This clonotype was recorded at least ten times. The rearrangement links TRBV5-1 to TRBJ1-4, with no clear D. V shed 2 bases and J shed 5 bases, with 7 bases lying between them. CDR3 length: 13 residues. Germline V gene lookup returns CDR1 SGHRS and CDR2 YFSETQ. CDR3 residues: CASSFGWNEKLFF. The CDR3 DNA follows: TGCGCCAGCAGCTTCGGTTGGAATGAAAAACTGTTTTTT.

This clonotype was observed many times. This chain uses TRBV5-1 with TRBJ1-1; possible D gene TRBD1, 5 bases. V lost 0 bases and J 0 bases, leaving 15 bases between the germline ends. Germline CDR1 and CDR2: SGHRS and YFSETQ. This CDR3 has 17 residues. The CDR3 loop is CASSLASGTGVNTEAFF. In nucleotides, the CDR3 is TGCGCCAGCAGCTTGGCCTCAGGGACGGGAGTGAACACTGAAGCTTTCTTT.

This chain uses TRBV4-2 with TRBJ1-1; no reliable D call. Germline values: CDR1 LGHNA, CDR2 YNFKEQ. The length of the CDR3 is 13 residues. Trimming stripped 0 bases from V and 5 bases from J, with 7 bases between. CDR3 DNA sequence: TGTGCCAGCAGCCAAGACTCGCTGACTGAAGCTTTCTTT. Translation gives CASSQDSLTEAFF.

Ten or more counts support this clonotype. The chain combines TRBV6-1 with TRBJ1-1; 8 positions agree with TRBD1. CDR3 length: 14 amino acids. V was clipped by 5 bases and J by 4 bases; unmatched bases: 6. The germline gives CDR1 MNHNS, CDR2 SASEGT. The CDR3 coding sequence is TGTGCCAGCAGTACCAGGGGGCGGGGCACTGAAGCTTTCTTT. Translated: CASSTRGRGTEAFF.

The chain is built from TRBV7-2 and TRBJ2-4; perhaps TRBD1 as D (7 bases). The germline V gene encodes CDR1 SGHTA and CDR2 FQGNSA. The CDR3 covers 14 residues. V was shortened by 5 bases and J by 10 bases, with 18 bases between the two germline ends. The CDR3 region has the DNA TGTGCCAGCAGCCCAGGAGGGGGCTGGGGGATTCAGTACTTC. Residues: CASSPGGGWGIQYF. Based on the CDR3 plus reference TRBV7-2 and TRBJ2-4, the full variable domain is GAGVSQSPSNKVTEKGKDVELRCDPISGHTALYWYRQSLGQGLEFLIYFQGNSAPDKSGLPSDRFSAERTGGSVSTLTIQRTQQEDSAVYLCASSPGGGWGIQYFGAGTRLSVL.

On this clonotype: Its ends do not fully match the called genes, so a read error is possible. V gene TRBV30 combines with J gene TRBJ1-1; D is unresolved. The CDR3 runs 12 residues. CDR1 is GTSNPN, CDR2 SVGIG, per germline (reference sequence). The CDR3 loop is CVWTGYNTEAFF. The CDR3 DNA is TGTGTCTGGACTGGGTACAACACTGAAGCTTTCTTT. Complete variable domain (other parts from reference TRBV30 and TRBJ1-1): SQTIHQWPATLVQPVGSPLSLECTVEGTSNPNLYWYRQAAGRGLQLLFYSVGIGQISSEVPQNLSASRPQDRQFILSSKKLLLSDSGFYLCVWTGYNTEAFFGQGTRLTVV.

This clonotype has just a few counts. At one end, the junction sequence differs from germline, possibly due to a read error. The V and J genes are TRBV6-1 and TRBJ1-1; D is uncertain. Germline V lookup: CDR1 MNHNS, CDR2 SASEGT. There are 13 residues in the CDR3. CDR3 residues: CASSDVGRGEALF. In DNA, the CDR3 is TGTGCCAGCAGTGACGTGGGGAGAGGTGAAGCTCTCTTT.

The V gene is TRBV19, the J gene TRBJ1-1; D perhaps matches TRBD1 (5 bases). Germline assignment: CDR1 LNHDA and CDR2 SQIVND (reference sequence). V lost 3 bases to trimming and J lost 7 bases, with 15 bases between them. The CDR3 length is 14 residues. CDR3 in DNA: TGTGCCAGTAGTATCGCCTCGGGACCGATTGAAGCTTTCTTT. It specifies CASSIASGPIEAFF.

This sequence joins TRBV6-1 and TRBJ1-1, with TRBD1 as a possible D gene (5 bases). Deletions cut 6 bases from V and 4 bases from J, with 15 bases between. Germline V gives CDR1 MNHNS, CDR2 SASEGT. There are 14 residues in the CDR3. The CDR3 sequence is CASSENGGGTEAFF. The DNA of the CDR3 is TGTGCCAGCAGCGAAAATGGGGGAGGCACTGAAGCTTTCTTT.

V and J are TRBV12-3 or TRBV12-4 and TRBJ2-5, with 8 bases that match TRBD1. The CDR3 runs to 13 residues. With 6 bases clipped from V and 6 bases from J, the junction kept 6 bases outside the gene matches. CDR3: CASRNGQGQTQYF. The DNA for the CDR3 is TGTGCCAGCAGGAACGGACAGGGACAGACCCAGTACTTC.

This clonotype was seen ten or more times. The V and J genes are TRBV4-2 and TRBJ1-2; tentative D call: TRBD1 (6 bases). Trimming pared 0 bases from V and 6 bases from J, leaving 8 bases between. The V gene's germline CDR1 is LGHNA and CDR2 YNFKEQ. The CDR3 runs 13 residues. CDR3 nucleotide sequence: TGTGCCAGCAGCCAAGAGGGGGCGGATGGCTACACCTTC. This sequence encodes CASSQEGADGYTF.

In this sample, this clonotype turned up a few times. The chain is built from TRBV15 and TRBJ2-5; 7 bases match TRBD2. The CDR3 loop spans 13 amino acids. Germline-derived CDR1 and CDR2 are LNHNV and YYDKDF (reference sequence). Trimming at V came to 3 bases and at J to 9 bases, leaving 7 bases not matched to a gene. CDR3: CATSSQRRGAQYF. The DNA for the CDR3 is TGTGCCACCAGCAGCCAAAGACGGGGGGCCCAGTACTTC.

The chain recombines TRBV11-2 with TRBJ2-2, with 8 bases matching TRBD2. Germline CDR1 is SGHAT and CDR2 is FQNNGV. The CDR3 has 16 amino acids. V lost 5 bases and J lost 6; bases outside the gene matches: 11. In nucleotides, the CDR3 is TGTGCCAGCAGCCGACTGCGCGGGAGGTCCGCCGGGGAGCTGTTTTTT. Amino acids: CASSRLRGRSAGELFF.